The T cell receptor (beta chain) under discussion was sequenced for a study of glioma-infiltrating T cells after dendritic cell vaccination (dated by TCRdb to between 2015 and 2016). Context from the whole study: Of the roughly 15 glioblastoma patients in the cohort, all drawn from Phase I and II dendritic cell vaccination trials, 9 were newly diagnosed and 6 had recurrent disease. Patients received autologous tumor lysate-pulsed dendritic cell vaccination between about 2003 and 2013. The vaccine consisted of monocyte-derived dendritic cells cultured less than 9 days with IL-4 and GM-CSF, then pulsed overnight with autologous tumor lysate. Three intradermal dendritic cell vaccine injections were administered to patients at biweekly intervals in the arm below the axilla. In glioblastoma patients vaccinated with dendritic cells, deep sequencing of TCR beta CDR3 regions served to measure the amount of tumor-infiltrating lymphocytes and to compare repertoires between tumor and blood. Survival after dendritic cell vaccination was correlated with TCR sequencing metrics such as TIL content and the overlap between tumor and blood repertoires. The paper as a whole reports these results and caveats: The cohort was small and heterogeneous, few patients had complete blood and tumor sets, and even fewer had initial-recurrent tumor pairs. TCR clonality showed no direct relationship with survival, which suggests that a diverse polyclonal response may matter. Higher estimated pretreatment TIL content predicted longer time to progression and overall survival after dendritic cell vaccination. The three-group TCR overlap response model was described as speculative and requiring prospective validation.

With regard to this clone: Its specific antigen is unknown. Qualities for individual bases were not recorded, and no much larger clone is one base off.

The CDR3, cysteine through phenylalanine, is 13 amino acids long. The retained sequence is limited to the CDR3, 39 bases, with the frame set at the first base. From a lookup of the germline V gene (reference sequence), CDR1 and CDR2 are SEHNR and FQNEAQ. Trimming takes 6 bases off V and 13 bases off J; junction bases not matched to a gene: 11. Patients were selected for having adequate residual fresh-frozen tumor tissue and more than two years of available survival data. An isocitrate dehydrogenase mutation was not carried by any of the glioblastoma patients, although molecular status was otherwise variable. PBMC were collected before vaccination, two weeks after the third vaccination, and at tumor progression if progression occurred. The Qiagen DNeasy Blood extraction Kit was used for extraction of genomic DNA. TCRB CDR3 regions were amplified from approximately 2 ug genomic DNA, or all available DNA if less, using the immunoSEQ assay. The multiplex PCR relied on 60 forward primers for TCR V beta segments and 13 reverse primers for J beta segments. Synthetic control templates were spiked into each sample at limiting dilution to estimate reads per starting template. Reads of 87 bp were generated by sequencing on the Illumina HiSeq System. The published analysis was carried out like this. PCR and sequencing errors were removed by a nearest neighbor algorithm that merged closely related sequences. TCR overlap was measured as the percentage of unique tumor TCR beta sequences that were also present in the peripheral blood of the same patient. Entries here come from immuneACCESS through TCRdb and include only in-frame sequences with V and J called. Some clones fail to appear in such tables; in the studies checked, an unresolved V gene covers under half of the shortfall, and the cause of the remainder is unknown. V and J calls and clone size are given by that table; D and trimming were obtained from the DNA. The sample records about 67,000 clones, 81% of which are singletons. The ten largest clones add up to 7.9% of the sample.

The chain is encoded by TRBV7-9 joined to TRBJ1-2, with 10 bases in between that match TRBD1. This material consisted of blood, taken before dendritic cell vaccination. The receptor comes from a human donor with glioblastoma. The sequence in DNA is TGTGCCAGCAGAAGTGGGACAGGGGTGCTGGGCACCTTC. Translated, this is CASRSGTGVLGTF.